This TCR beta chain derives from a study of graft-versus-host responses after intestinal transplantation (TCRdb year 2021). Background on the whole study: The transplants that recipients got were multivisceral, liver-intestinal, or isolated intestinal. Every recipient was given anti-thymocyte globulin induction, followed by 3 to 4 years of maintenance tacrolimus and steroids. Bulk TCR-beta CDR3 sequencing was used to track graft-versus-host and host-versus-graft alloreactive T cell clones in the graft, circulation and bone marrow after intestinal transplantation. Alloreactive clones were identified by sequencing pre-transplant mixed lymphocyte reaction products and comparing them with unstimulated pre-transplant donor and recipient T cells. Of the roughly 24 intestinal transplant recipients enrolled in the cohort, one of whom was a retransplant, 3 patients without pretransplant specimens were excluded. Donor T cell macrochimerism was defined as a peak of at least 4% donor T cells among recipient peripheral blood mononuclear cells. Instead of going to the commercial service, samples from a few later patients were sequenced in-house on an Illumina MiSeq and processed with MiXCR.

V is shortened by 3 bases, J by 4 bases, and the region joining them spans 10 bases. From a lookup of the germline V gene, CDR1 and CDR2 are SQVTM and ANQGSEA. The cysteine opens and the phenylalanine closes a CDR3 of 12 amino acids. CDR3 DNA is the only sequence kept; it has 36 bases, read in frame from the first base. Overall study outcomes, separate from this receptor: Peak levels of circulating GvH clones were associated with declines in HvG clones early after transplant. In the allografts of patients with donor T cell macrochimerism, GvH to HvG T cell clonal ratios were high. GvH clones turned up in recipient bone marrow, with some appearing earlier in ileal mucosa or blood, a pattern consistent with an intestinal mucosal origin. The conclusions were limited by the relatively low number and heterogeneity of the intestinal transplant patients.

This clone turned up a few times. No much larger clonotype is one base removed from it; base qualities were not supplied. The time point label, as the study defines it: cells obtained before transplantation from donor or recipient. In mixed lymphocyte reactions, some 200,000 CFSE-labeled pre-transplant responders were plated with some 200,000 irradiated violet-dye-labeled stimulators and cultured for around six days. Proliferating CD3+CD4+CFSE-low and CD3+CD8+CFSE-low responder cells were FACS-sorted on a BD Influx sorter after the mixed lymphocyte reaction. Library preparation employed the immunoSEQ multiplex PCR assay. For most patients, genomic DNA was isolated with the Qiagen DNeasy Blood and Tissue Kit and shipped frozen to Adaptive Biotechnologies for TCR sequencing. High-throughput TCR-beta CDR3 sequencing of genomic DNA from most patients was performed by Adaptive Biotechnologies. As for the authors' bioinformatics: TCR sequencing data were retrieved from Adaptive's ImmunoSEQ software for 15 to 20 patients, whereas three other patients were processed with MiXCR and VDJtools. CD4 versus CD8 sorting errors were corrected by removing sequences found in both subsets at a frequency ratio below 5:1. CDR3 nucleotide sequences shared between donor and recipient were removed because their origin could not be assigned. To be classed as alloreactive, a clone needed at least 2-fold expansion over unstimulated cells and a minimum CFSE-low frequency of 0.002% (template counts) or 0.001% (read counts). Clones detected in sequenced pre-transplant spleen, lymph node, or MLR CFSE-low populations of the donor or recipient were defined as mappable. The cumulative frequency of alloreactive clones was calculated as a percentage of all sequences, weighted by copy number. TCRdb took over this immuneACCESS table, retaining in-frame rearrangements with V and J assigned. Such tables are incomplete; in checked studies, under half of the missing clones stem from an unresolved V gene, and the remainder is unexplained. D and trimming come from the DNA, and the V and J calls and clone size come from that table. Counted in this sample were 13,000 to 15,000 clones; more than 30% of them appeared once. Around 14% of the sample is held by the ten biggest clonotypes.

The material sequenced was alloreactive CD8+ T cells from a mixed lymphocyte reaction culture, taken before intestinal transplant. The cell subset or site label on this specimen signifies: CFSE-low proliferating T cells sorted from roughly six-day pre-transplant mixed lymphocyte reaction (GvH or HvG direction). The chain is made from TRBV29-1 and TRBJ2-7, with TRBD2 tentatively as D gene (5 bases match). This clonotype originated in a human patient who received an intestinal transplant. The nucleotide sequence is given as TGCAGCGTTGAGTTCGGGGAATACGAGCAGTACTTC. It translates to CSVEFGEYEQYF.